These 19 T cell receptor beta chains came from one sample sequenced in a study of shared clonotypes between healthy human individuals. Using immunoSEQ multiplex PCR, the repertoire was profiled, and TCRdb retains in-frame clones only, with some absent. This sample has some 480,000 clones, with roughly 85% found just once. Sequencing was carried out using PBMCs. Receptors were obtained from a woman in her thirties or forties in good health. Some clones in this sample may be carry-over from other donors' samples.

This chain connects TRBV13 to TRBJ2-5; D tentatively reads TRBD1 or TRBD2 (5 bases each). The CDR3 runs 15 residues. V gave up 7 bases and J gave up 0 bases, with 15 bases separating them. Germline CDR1 reads PRHDT; CDR2 reads FYEKMQ (reference sequence). The CDR3 sequence: CASTRGEMNQETQYF. The CDR3 region has the DNA TGTGCCAGCACCCGAGGGGAAATGAACCAAGAGACCCAGTACTTC. Full variable domain (rest looked up from reference TRBV13 and TRBJ2-5): AAGVIQSPRHLIKEKRETATLKCYPIPRHDTVYWYQQGPGQDPQFLISFYEKMQSDKGSIPDRFSAQQFSDYHSELNMSSLELGDSALYFCASTRGEMNQETQYFGPGTRLLVL.

This rearrangement joins TRBV19 to TRBJ2-7, with 9 bases that match TRBD2. The CDR3 length is 14 residues. Germline V gene lookup returns CDR1 LNHDA and CDR2 SQIVND (reference sequence). V lost 2 bases and J lost 6; bases outside the gene matches: 5. Here the CDR3 DNA reads TGTGCCAGTAGTATACTAGCGGGAACTCGCGAGCAGTACTTC. Amino acid sequence: CASSILAGTREQYF.

The chain combines TRBV5-6 with TRBJ2-7; possible D gene TRBD1, 5 bases. The CDR3 spans 15 residues. Germline CDR1 SGHDT, CDR2 YYEEEE. Trimming removed 0 bases at V and 2 bases at J, with 12 bases between. The CDR3 is CASSLDIDSTYEQYF. CDR3 DNA: TGTGCCAGCAGCTTGGATATCGACAGTACCTACGAGCAGTACTTC.

The gene calls are TRBV7-3 and TRBJ2-5, with D possibly matching TRBD2 (5 bases). Germline lookup yields CDR1 SGHTA and CDR2 FQGTGA. Deletions cut 2 bases from V and 5 bases from J, with 15 bases between. The CDR3 has 15 amino acids. Here the CDR3 reads CASSLGSQRWETQYF. For the CDR3, the DNA is TGTGCCAGCAGCTTAGGGTCACAGCGGTGGGAGACCCAGTACTTC. Drawing the rest from reference TRBV7-3 and TRBJ2-5, the complete variable domain is GAGVSQTPSNKVTEKGKYVELRCDPISGHTALYWYRQSLGQGPEFLIYFQGTGAADDSGLPNDRFFAVRPEGSVSTLKIQRTERGDSAVYLCASSLGSQRWETQYFGPGTRLLVL.

The chain combines TRBV21-1 with TRBJ2-4; the table assigns TRBD1, which was not confirmed against the DNA. TRBV21-1 is designated a pseudogene. This CDR3 is built from 16 residues. CDR3 DNA sequence: TGTGCCAGCAGCAATACAGGGTTGGACGTCAAAAACATTCAGTACTTC. Protein product: CASSNTGLDVKNIQYF.

Concerning this clone: Other DNA variants within this sample encode the same CDR3. This chain uses TRBV30 with TRBJ1-2, with D maybe TRBD1 (6 bases). This CDR3 region has 11 residues. V shed 0 bases and J shed 8 bases, with 7 bases lying between them. Germline CDR1 GTSNPN, CDR2 SVGIG (reference sequence). The CDR3 sequence is CAWSVGGGYTF. The CDR3 DNA reads TGTGCCTGGAGTGTCGGGGGCGGCTACACCTTC.

This rearrangement joins TRBV5-4 to TRBJ2-7, with TRBD2 as a possible D gene (5 bases). V lost 2 bases and J 2 bases, leaving 11 bases between the germline ends. This CDR3 has 14 amino acids. Germline V lookup: CDR1 SGHNT, CDR2 YYREEE (reference sequence). The DNA of the CDR3 is TGTGCCAGCAGCTTCGCCGGGAACCCCTACGAGCAGTACTTC. It encodes CASSFAGNPYEQYF.

The chain combines TRBV10-3 with TRBJ2-3; 9 nucleotides align to TRBD1. The germline CDR1 and CDR2 sequences are ENHRY and SYGVKD. The junction had 6 bases not matched to a gene; V was cut back by 10 bases and J by 4 bases. The CDR3 loop spans 13 amino acids. The CDR3 sequence: CATGTGRADTQYF. The CDR3 region has the DNA TGTGCCACCGGGACAGGGCGGGCAGATACGCAGTATTTT.

The chain uses TRBV28 and TRBJ2-7, with 9 bases that match TRBD1. Germline loops: CDR1 MDHEN, CDR2 SYDVKM. V was clipped by 5 bases and J by 2 bases; unmatched bases: 10. CDR3 size: 16 residues. The CDR3 DNA follows: TGTGCCAGCAGTCTTGGGGTGGGACAGGGAGCCTACGAGCAGTACTTC. Its protein is CASSLGVGQGAYEQYF.

The V gene is TRBV5-6, the J gene TRBJ2-3; D is uncertain. Germline V lookup: CDR1 SGHDT, CDR2 YYEEEE. The CDR3 is made up of 13 amino acids. V lost 0 bases and J 8 bases, leaving 10 bases between the germline ends. For the CDR3, the DNA is TGTGCCAGCAGCTTGGCATACGTGGGTACGCAGTATTTT. Amino acid sequence: CASSLAYVGTQYF. Drawing the rest from reference TRBV5-6 and TRBJ2-3, the complete variable domain is DAGVTQSPTHLIKTRGQQVTLRCSPKSGHDTVSWYQQALGQGPQFIFQYYEEEERQRGNFPDRFSGHQFPNYSSELNVNALLLGDSALYLCASSLAYVGTQYFGPGTRLTVL.

The chain combines TRBV5-1 with TRBJ2-3; D ambiguous. Germline V CDR1 and CDR2: SGHRS, YFSETQ. Trimming pared 2 bases from V and 5 bases from J, leaving 15 bases between. The CDR3 contains 15 residues. In nucleotides, the CDR3 is TGCGCCAGCAGCTTAGTCCTCATGGGTCGAGATACGCAGTATTTT. As protein: CASSLVLMGRDTQYF.

V usage is TRBV6-8 and J usage is TRBJ2-4; 8 bases match TRBD2. Trimming at V came to 6 bases and at J to 4 bases, leaving 14 bases not matched to a gene. In germline, CDR1 is MNHGY, CDR2 SAAAGT. The CDR3 consists of 17 residues. CDR3 loop: CASRIRLSGLGKNIQYF. CDR3 DNA: TGTGCCAGCAGGATTAGGCTTTCGGGACTAGGTAAAAACATTCAGTACTTC.

The chain combines TRBV21-1 with TRBJ2-2. TRBV21-1 is deemed a pseudogene. This CDR3 has 18 amino acids. As DNA, the CDR3 is TGTGCCAGCAGCAAAGAGGTTTTGCGAGAAAGGGTTTCCGGGGAGCTGTTTTTT. It is translated as CASSKEVLRERVSGELFF.

V and J are TRBV7-9 and TRBJ2-7, with D unresolved. The ends were cut back, 5 bases at V and 4 bases at J, with 9 bases in the middle. The CDR3 is 12 residues long. Germline loops: CDR1 SEHNR, CDR2 FQNEAQ (reference sequence). In DNA form, the CDR3 reads TGTGCCAGCAGCCCCCACGGTTACGAGCAGTACTTC. The encoded protein is CASSPHGYEQYF. The full variable domain, its missing parts supplied by reference TRBV7-9 and TRBJ2-7, is DTGVSQNPRHKITKRGQNVTFRCDPISEHNRLYWYRQTLGQGPEFLTYFQNEAQLEKSRLLSDRFSAERPKGSFSTLEIQRTEQGDSAMYLCASSPHGYEQYFGPGTRLTVT.

V usage is TRBV9 and J usage is TRBJ2-1; TRBD2 aligns across 8 bases. The CDR3 contains 16 residues. With V trimmed by 3 bases and J by 7 bases, 12 bases remained unmatched. Germline V lookup: CDR1 SGDLS, CDR2 YYNGEE. DNA of the CDR3: TGTGCCAGCAGCGGAATCGGGACTAGTAGAGGTAATGAGCAGTTCTTC. It is translated as CASSGIGTSRGNEQFF. The variable domain in full, with the rest retrieved from reference TRBV9 and TRBJ2-1, is DSGVTQTPKHLITATGQRVTLRCSPRSGDLSVYWYQQSLDQGLQFLIQYYNGEERAKGNILERFSAQQFPDLHSELNLSSLELGDSALYFCASSGIGTSRGNEQFFGPGTRLTVL.

This chain links TRBV5-1 with TRBJ2-7; D may be TRBD1 or TRBD2 (5 bases each). The germline V gene encodes CDR1 SGHRS and CDR2 YFSETQ. Trimming took off 4 bases at V and 0 bases at J, with 8 bases between the two ends. The length of the CDR3 is 13 residues. The DNA of the CDR3 is TGCGCCAGCAGCCGGGACCCCTCCTACGAGCAGTACTTC. It codes for CASSRDPSYEQYF.

In its sample, this clone was seen a few times. Here the CDR3 reads CASSSGDRDSNQPQHF. The CDR3 DNA follows: TGTGCCAGCAGTTCAGGGGACAGAGATAGCAATCAGCCCCAGCATTTT. The chain carries TRBV28 and TRBJ1-5; 7 bases align to TRBD1. V dropped 4 bases and J dropped 0; count of bases not matched to a gene: 6. Germline CDR1 is MDHEN and CDR2 is SYDVKM. The CDR3 totals 16 residues.

V is TRBV6-6 and J is TRBJ2-5, with D maybe TRBD1 (6 bases). V was clipped by 6 bases and J by 2 bases, with 19 bases between them. The CDR3 covers 16 residues. CDR1 and CDR2 from the germline V gene are MNHNY and SVGAGI (reference sequence). The CDR3 coding sequence is TGTGCCAGCAGCGGCCGTTCCACGAGGGGGCAAGAGACCCAGTACTTC. Translating gives CASSGRSTRGQETQYF.

CDR3 sequence (DNA): TGTGCCAGCAGCTTGGCCCCCGCGAAGATGAATGAAAAACTGTTTTTT. Translation: CASSLAPAKMNEKLFF. The chain links TRBV4-2 to TRBJ1-4; D is ambiguous. Germline assignment: CDR1 LGHNA and CDR2 YNFKEQ. Trimming removed 5 bases at V and 5 bases at J, with 18 bases between. CDR3 length equals 16 residues.